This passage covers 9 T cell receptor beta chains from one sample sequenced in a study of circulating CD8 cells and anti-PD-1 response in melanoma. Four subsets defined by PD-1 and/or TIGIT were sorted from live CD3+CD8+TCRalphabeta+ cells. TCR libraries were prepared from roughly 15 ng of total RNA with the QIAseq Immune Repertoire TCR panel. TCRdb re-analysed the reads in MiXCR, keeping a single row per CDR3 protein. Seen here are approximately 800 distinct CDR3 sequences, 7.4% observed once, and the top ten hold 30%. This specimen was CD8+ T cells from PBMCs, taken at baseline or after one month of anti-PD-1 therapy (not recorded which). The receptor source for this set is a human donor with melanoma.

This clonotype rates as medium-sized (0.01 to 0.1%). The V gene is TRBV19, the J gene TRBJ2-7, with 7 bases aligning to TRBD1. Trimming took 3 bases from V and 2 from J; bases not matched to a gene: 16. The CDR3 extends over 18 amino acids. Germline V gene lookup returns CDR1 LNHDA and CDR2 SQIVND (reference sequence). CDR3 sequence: CASSIIYVSRDSPYEQYF. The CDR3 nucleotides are TGTGCCAGTAGTATCATTTATGTTTCCCGGGACAGCCCCTACGAGCAGTACTTC. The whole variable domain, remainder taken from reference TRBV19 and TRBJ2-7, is DGGITQSPKYLFRKEGQNVTLSCEQNLNHDAMYWYRQDPGQGLRLIYYSQIVNDFQKGDIAEGYSVSREKKESFPLTVTSAQKNPTAFYLCASSIIYVSRDSPYEQYFGPGTRLTVT.

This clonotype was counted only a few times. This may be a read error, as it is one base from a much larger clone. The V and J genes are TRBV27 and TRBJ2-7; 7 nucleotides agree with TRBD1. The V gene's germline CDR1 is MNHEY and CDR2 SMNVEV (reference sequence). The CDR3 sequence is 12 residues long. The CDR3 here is CAGSRQGHEQYF. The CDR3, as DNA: TGTGCCGGCAGTCGACAGGGCCACGAGCAGTACTTC.

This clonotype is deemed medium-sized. The CDR3 coding sequence is TGTGCCAGCAGTAAGGCGACTGAAGCTTTCTTT. Its translation: CASSKATEAFF. The rearrangement uses TRBV6-6 and TRBJ1-1; no firm D call. The length of the CDR3 is 11 residues. Germline assignment: CDR1 MNHNY and CDR2 SVGAGI (reference sequence). V was shortened by 5 bases and J by 5 bases, with 6 bases between the two germline ends.

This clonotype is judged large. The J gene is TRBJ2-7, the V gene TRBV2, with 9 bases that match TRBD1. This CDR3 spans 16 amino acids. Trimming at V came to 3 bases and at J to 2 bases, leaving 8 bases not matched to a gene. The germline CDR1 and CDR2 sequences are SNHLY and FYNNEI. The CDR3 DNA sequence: TGTGCCAGCAGTGAGAGGGCGGGACAGGGACCCTACGAGCAGTACTTC. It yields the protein CASSERAGQGPYEQYF.

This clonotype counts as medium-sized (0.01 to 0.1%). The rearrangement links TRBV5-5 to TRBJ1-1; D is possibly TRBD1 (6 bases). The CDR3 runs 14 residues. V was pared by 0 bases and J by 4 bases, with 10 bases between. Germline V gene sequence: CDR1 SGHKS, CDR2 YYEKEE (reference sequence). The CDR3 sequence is CASSLEGGTTEAFF. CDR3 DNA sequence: TGTGCCAGCAGCTTGGAAGGGGGTACCACTGAAGCTTTCTTT.

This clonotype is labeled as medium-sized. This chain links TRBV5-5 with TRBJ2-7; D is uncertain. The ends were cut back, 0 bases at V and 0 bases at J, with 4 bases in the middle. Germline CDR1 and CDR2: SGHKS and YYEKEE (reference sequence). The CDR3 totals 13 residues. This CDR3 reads CASSLGVSYEQYF. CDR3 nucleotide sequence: TGTGCCAGCAGCTTGGGCGTCTCCTACGAGCAGTACTTC.

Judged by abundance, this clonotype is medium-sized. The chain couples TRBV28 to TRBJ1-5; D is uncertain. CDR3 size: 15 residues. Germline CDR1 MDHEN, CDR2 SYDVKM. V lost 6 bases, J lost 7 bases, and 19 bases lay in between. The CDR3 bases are TGTGCCAGCAGCCTAGAGTGGCAGGTACGACAGCCCCAGCATTTT. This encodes CASSLEWQVRQPQHF.

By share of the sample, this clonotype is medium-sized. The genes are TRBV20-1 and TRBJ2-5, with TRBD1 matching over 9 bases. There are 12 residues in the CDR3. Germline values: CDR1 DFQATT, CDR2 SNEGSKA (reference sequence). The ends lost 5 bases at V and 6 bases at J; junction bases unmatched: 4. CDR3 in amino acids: CSAGQGTQTQYF. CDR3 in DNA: TGCAGTGCTGGACAGGGGACGCAGACCCAGTACTTC.

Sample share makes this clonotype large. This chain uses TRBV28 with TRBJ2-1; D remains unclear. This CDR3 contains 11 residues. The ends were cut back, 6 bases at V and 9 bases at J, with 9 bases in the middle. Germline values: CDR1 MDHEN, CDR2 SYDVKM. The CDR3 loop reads CASSPDIEQFF. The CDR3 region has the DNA TGTGCCAGCAGCCCAGACATTGAGCAGTTCTTC.